This is a list of T cell receptor beta chains from one sample in a study of blood T cells in healthy people across ages. TCRdb itself ran the 5' RACE reads through MiXCR, one entry per CDR3 protein. Of approximately 670,000 distinct CDR3 sequences detected, over 40% appear once; the ten largest clones hold 25% to 35%. Sample: blood. Receptors originate from an older man in good health. Both conserved end residues are part of each CDR3. A D gene is named only where the DNA matches it firmly. The size of a clone is reported for some rows only, either as once, few or many, or as a class for expanded clones.

d_call: TRBD1; v_call: TRBV24-1; j_call: TRBJ2-1; clone_size: NA; cdr3_nt: TGTGCCACCAGTGATACCGGGACAGGGGGACTCTTCTCCTACAATGAGCAGTTCTTC; cdr3_aa: CATSDTGTGGLFSYNEQFF
d_call: TRBD1; v_call: TRBV15; j_call: TRBJ1-4; clone_size: once; cdr3_nt: TGTGCCACCAGCAGAGACCCAAACAAGATGACAGGGCGGGCCGAAAAACTGTTTTTT; cdr3_aa: CATSRDPNKMTGRAEKLFF
d_call: TRBD1; v_call: TRBV6-2/TRBV6-3; j_call: TRBJ2-7; clone_size: NA; cdr3_nt: TGTGCCAGCAGGAGACGACAGGGGTACTACAATGAGCAGTACTTC; cdr3_aa: CASRRRQGYYNEQYF
d_call: TRBD2; v_call: TRBV11-3; j_call: TRBJ2-3; clone_size: few; cdr3_nt: TGTGCCAGCAGCTTCGCTCTAGCGGGAGTGGATACGCAGTATTTT; cdr3_aa: CASSFALAGVDTQYF
d_call: NA; v_call: TRBV27; j_call: TRBJ2-3; clone_size: few; cdr3_nt: TGTGCCAGCAGTTTATGGGCGAGGAACCCTAGCACAGATACGCAGTATTTT; cdr3_aa: CASSLWARNPSTDTQYF
d_call: NA; v_call: TRBV7-2; j_call: TRBJ2-3; clone_size: few; cdr3_nt: TGTGCCAGCCTAGGTGGGGCTAGGGATACGCAGTATTTT; cdr3_aa: CASLGGARDTQYF
d_call: TRBD2; v_call: TRBV25-1; j_call: TRBJ2-3; clone_size: NA; cdr3_nt: TGTGCCAGCAGTAAGGCGGGGGGATACTCCACAGATACGCAGTATTTT; cdr3_aa: CASSKAGGYSTDTQYF
d_call: TRBD2; v_call: TRBV4-2; j_call: TRBJ2-3; clone_size: NA; cdr3_nt: TGTGCCAGCAGCCGAAAAGTTAGCGGGGGGGTTGCAGATACGCAGTATTTT; cdr3_aa: CASSRKVSGGVADTQYF
d_call: TRBD2; v_call: TRBV4-2; j_call: TRBJ2-3; clone_size: NA; cdr3_nt: TGTGCCAGCAGCCATGACGCCGGGACTACTAGCACAGATACGCAGTATTTT; cdr3_aa: CASSHDAGTTSTDTQYF
d_call: NA; v_call: TRBV4-2; j_call: TRBJ1-6; clone_size: NA; cdr3_nt: TGTGCCAGCAGCCAAGAAGTACAAGCCAGTAATTCACCCCTCCACTTT; cdr3_aa: CASSQEVQASNSPLHF
d_call: NA; v_call: TRBV5-1; j_call: TRBJ2-1; clone_size: NA; cdr3_nt: TGCGCCAGCAGTCCTTCCGGGGAGATACCCCATGAGCAGTTCTTC; cdr3_aa: CASSPSGEIPHEQFF
d_call: TRBD2; v_call: TRBV7-2; j_call: TRBJ2-3; clone_size: many; cdr3_nt: TGTGCCAGCAGCTTCAGCGGGGGGGCAGATACGCAGTATTTT; cdr3_aa: CASSFSGGADTQYF
d_call: NA; v_call: TRBV27; j_call: TRBJ1-2; clone_size: few; cdr3_nt: TGTGCCAGCAGTATCCGAGGGAGATCGGAGGGCTACACCTTC; cdr3_aa: CASSIRGRSEGYTF
d_call: NA; v_call: TRBV7-2; j_call: TRBJ1-2; clone_size: many; cdr3_nt: TGTGCCAGCAGCGCCACCGGGACGTACTATGGCTACACCTTC; cdr3_aa: CASSATGTYYGYTF
d_call: TRBD1; v_call: TRBV4-2; j_call: TRBJ2-7; clone_size: many; cdr3_nt: TGTGCCAGCAGCCAAGTTGGGACAGGGAAAGACTACGAGCAGTACTTC; cdr3_aa: CASSQVGTGKDYEQYF
d_call: NA; v_call: TRBV7-6; j_call: TRBJ2-5; clone_size: NA; cdr3_nt: TGTGCCAGCAGTTTAAAGGAGCTTACAGAGACCCAGTACTTC; cdr3_aa: CASSLKELTETQYF
d_call: NA; v_call: TRBV6-5; j_call: TRBJ2-1; clone_size: NA; cdr3_nt: TGTGCCAGCAGTTACTCGTCCCAAGGGTCCTACAATGAGCAGTTCTTC; cdr3_aa: CASSYSSQGSYNEQFF
d_call: NA; v_call: TRBV3-1; j_call: TRBJ2-1; clone_size: NA; cdr3_nt: TGTGCCAGCAGCCAAGAGGATGGACAGTACAATGAGCAGTTCTTC; cdr3_aa: CASSQEDGQYNEQFF
d_call: TRBD2; v_call: TRBV28; j_call: TRBJ2-7; clone_size: NA; cdr3_nt: TGTGCCAGCAGTTTGCCTGGGACTAGCGGGACCTACGAGCAGTACTTC; cdr3_aa: CASSLPGTSGTYEQYF
d_call: TRBD1; v_call: TRBV29-1; j_call: TRBJ2-7; clone_size: many; cdr3_nt: TGCAGCGTTGAAGGACCTAACAGGGGCGCTCACGAGCAGTACTTC; cdr3_aa: CSVEGPNRGAHEQYF
d_call: NA; v_call: TRBV18; j_call: TRBJ1-3; clone_size: once; cdr3_nt: TGTGCCAGCTCACAGGACAATTCTGGAAACACCATATATTTT; cdr3_aa: CASSQDNSGNTIYF
d_call: NA; v_call: TRBV6-2/TRBV6-3; j_call: TRBJ2-1; clone_size: NA; cdr3_nt: TGTGCCAGCAGTTACCCAATTTTCGGGAAGACCTACAATGAGCAGTTCTTC; cdr3_aa: CASSYPIFGKTYNEQFF
d_call: NA; v_call: TRBV30; j_call: TRBJ1-5; clone_size: NA; cdr3_nt: TGTGCCTGGAGTGTACGGGGACGTCAGCCCCAGCATTTT; cdr3_aa: CAWSVRGRQPQHF
d_call: TRBD2; v_call: TRBV14; j_call: TRBJ2-1; clone_size: NA; cdr3_nt: TGTGCCAGCAGCCAAACACTAGCGGTAACTGACAATGAGCAGTTCTTC; cdr3_aa: CASSQTLAVTDNEQFF
d_call: NA; v_call: TRBV20-1; j_call: TRBJ2-1; clone_size: few; cdr3_nt: TGCAGTGCTAGAAAAATGGGGGGTTTAAATGAGCAGTTCTTC; cdr3_aa: CSARKMGGLNEQFF
d_call: TRBD2; v_call: TRBV28; j_call: TRBJ2-3; clone_size: NA; cdr3_nt: TGTGCCAGCAGTCCCCATTATGGCGGGAGTACAGATACGCAGTATTTT; cdr3_aa: CASSPHYGGSTDTQYF
d_call: TRBD2; v_call: TRBV20-1; j_call: TRBJ2-7; clone_size: many; cdr3_nt: TGCAGTGCTAGAGATGGGGAGCGGGAGAACGACGAGCAGTACTTC; cdr3_aa: CSARDGERENDEQYF
d_call: NA; v_call: TRBV7-2; j_call: TRBJ2-5; clone_size: NA; cdr3_nt: TGTGCCAGCAGCCTTATCTTGGGGTCCGGAGGCCCGCAAGAGACCCAGTACTTC; cdr3_aa: CASSLILGSGGPQETQYF